The rows below give T cell receptor beta chains drawn from one sample of a study of CD4 and CD8 cells across lung adenocarcinoma regions. In TCRdb, the PCR reads were re-called with MiXCR into one record per CDR3 protein. The sample contains roughly 20,000 distinct CDR3 sequences, roughly 46% of which appear only once. The sequencing sample was made of CD4+ T cells from the margin of a lung tumor. The receptors were gathered from a male donor with lung adenocarcinoma. The CD4 and CD8 labels of this study may be unreliable. Each CDR3 is given with its conserved first and last residue. Each record gives: CDR3 length, V gene, J gene, clone size, D gene, CDR3 DNA, CDR3 protein. D genes are given only for firm matches. Size values are once, few and many counts, or a class for expanded clones, and some rows have none.

cdr3_length: 12; v_call: TRBV6-1; j_call: TRBJ2-1; clone_size: NA; d_call: TRBD2; cdr3_nt: TGTGCCAGCACCAAGCGGGAGGGCGGGCAGTTCTTC; cdr3_aa: CASTKREGGQFF
cdr3_length: 11; v_call: TRBV7-2; j_call: TRBJ1-2; clone_size: many; d_call: NA; cdr3_nt: TGTGGGTACAGGGTGGGCTATGGCTACACCTTC; cdr3_aa: CGYRVGYGYTF
cdr3_length: 16; v_call: TRBV6-5; j_call: TRBJ2-3; clone_size: NA; d_call: TRBD2; cdr3_nt: TGTGCCAGCAGTTATCAGCTAGCGGTATTTACCGGGGCGCAGTTTTTT; cdr3_aa: CASSYQLAVFTGAQFF
cdr3_length: 15; v_call: TRBV6-1; j_call: TRBJ2-7; clone_size: large; d_call: TRBD2; cdr3_nt: TGTGCCAGCAGTGAAAGGGGCGGGAGCTCCTACGAGCAGTACTTC; cdr3_aa: CASSERGGSSYEQYF
cdr3_length: 15; v_call: TRBV6-4; j_call: TRBJ2-3; clone_size: NA; d_call: NA; cdr3_nt: TGTGCCGGGAGTGACGGGGGCGGTGGCCAAGATACGCAGTATTTT; cdr3_aa: CAGSDGGGGQDTQYF
cdr3_length: 12; v_call: TRBV6-5; j_call: TRBJ1-6; clone_size: many; d_call: NA; cdr3_nt: TGTGCCAGCAGCTTACAGAATTCACCCCTCCACTTT; cdr3_aa: CASSLQNSPLHF
cdr3_length: 14; v_call: TRBV6-1; j_call: TRBJ1-3; clone_size: few; d_call: NA; cdr3_nt: TGTGCCAGCATACCTCCTGGCGGCGGAAACACCATATATTTT; cdr3_aa: CASIPPGGGNTIYF
cdr3_length: 13; v_call: TRBV6-1; j_call: TRBJ2-7; clone_size: medium-sized; d_call: TRBD2; cdr3_nt: TGTGCCAGCAGTCAGGGAGGGACCTACGAGCAGTACTTC; cdr3_aa: CASSQGGTYEQYF
cdr3_length: 14; v_call: TRBV6-1; j_call: TRBJ2-7; clone_size: few; d_call: NA; cdr3_nt: TGTGCCAGCAGTATAACTAGCACACTGTACGAGCAGTACTTC; cdr3_aa: CASSITSTLYEQYF
cdr3_length: 15; v_call: TRBV6-1; j_call: TRBJ2-4; clone_size: NA; d_call: NA; cdr3_nt: TGTGCCAGCAGTGAAGGGGCTCGCGGGCAAGAGACTCAGTACTTC; cdr3_aa: CASSEGARGQETQYF
cdr3_length: 14; v_call: TRBV6-5; j_call: TRBJ2-2; clone_size: large; d_call: NA; cdr3_nt: TGTGCCAGCAGTTACTCTGAGGCGGCCGGGGAGCTGTTTTTT; cdr3_aa: CASSYSEAAGELFF
cdr3_length: 15; v_call: TRBV3-1; j_call: TRBJ2-5; clone_size: many; d_call: NA; cdr3_nt: TGTGCCAGCAGCCAATTGGGAATAAACCAAGAGACCCAGTACTTC; cdr3_aa: CASSQLGINQETQYF
cdr3_length: 14; v_call: TRBV6-1; j_call: TRBJ2-5; clone_size: few; d_call: NA; cdr3_nt: TGTGCCAGCAGAGTGGGGGCGGAAAGGGAGACCCAGTACTTC; cdr3_aa: CASRVGAERETQYF
cdr3_length: 12; v_call: TRBV12-2; j_call: TRBJ2-7; clone_size: NA; d_call: NA; cdr3_nt: TGTGCAAGTCGCCCGGACCTCTACGAGCAGTACTTC; cdr3_aa: CASRPDLYEQYF
cdr3_length: 14; v_call: TRBV12-3/TRBV12-4; j_call: TRBJ2-3; clone_size: NA; d_call: NA; cdr3_nt: TGTGCCAGCAGGATAGCGGATAGCACAGATACGCAGTATTTT; cdr3_aa: CASRIADSTDTQYF
cdr3_length: 16; v_call: TRBV4-2; j_call: TRBJ2-3; clone_size: NA; d_call: NA; cdr3_nt: TGTGCCAGCAGGGGGCACGGGGGACCCGCCACAGATACGCAGTACTTT; cdr3_aa: CASRGHGGPATDTQYF